These 26 T cell receptor beta chains share one sample of origin, sequenced in a study of shared clonotypes between healthy human individuals. Data came from immunoSEQ multiplex PCR; TCRdb stores just in-frame clones and leaves some out. Of about 100,000 clones in the sample, around 68% were seen once. Sequenced sample: memory CD8+ T cells sorted from blood. As for subset: CD45RO+ cells pooled with CCR7-negative TemRA cells. Receptor source: a woman in her thirties in good health.

The chain uses TRBV14 and TRBJ2-3; weak D call: TRBD1 (6 bases). Per the germline V gene, CDR1 is SGHDN and CDR2 is FVKESK. The CDR3 contains 13 residues. V dropped 5 bases and J dropped 2 bases, with 8 bases sitting between them. The CDR3 loop is CASSWTATDTQYF. In DNA form, the CDR3 reads TGTGCCAGCAGCTGGACAGCCACAGATACGCAGTATTTT.

In DNA form, the CDR3 reads TGTGCCAGCCAGGACACCTATAGCAATCAGCCCCAGCATTTT. It yields the protein CASQDTYSNQPQHF. The gene calls are TRBV6-6 and TRBJ1-5, with D possibly TRBD1 on 5 matching bases. V dropped 8 bases and J dropped 0 bases, with 11 bases sitting between them. The germline V gene has CDR1 MNHNY and CDR2 SVGAGI (reference sequence). CDR3 size: 14 residues.

The chain employs TRBV20-1 and TRBJ2-1, with D unclear. Germline CDR1 reads DFQATT; CDR2 reads SNEGSKA (reference sequence). The CDR3 consists of 11 residues. Trimming shortened V by 0 bases and J by 5 bases, and 2 bases separated the two germline ends. CDR3 amino acids: CSAREDNEQFF. The CDR3 DNA reads TGCAGTGCTAGAGAAGACAATGAGCAGTTCTTC.

This clone was seen only a few times. This chain joins TRBV15 and TRBJ2-1, with D uncertain. Trimming shortened V by 8 bases and J by 0 bases, and 11 bases separated the two germline ends. Per germline, CDR1 LNHNV and CDR2 YYDKDF (reference sequence). There are 14 residues in the CDR3. The CDR3 loop is CATRGPSSYNEQFF. The CDR3 DNA is TGTGCCACCCGCGGACCCAGCTCCTACAATGAGCAGTTCTTC. Supplemented by reference TRBV15 and TRBJ2-1, the full variable domain reads DAMVIQNPRYQVTQFGKPVTLSCSQTLNHNVMYWYQQKSSQAPKLLFHYYDKDFNNEADTPDNFQSRRPNTSFCFLDIRSPGLGDTAMYLCATRGPSSYNEQFFGPGTRLTVL.

The V gene is TRBV4-1, the J gene TRBJ2-7; D may match TRBD1 or TRBD2 (6 bases each). V lost 0 bases to trimming and J lost 3 bases, with 12 bases between them. Germline V CDR1 and CDR2: MGHRA, YSYEKL. The CDR3 length is 15 residues. CDR3 bases: TGCGCCAGCAGCCAAGATGGAGGGGGACTCTACGAGCAGTACTTC. It codes for CASSQDGGGLYEQYF.

In its sample, this clone was seen once. CDR3 loop: CASSLVRRGPYNEQFF. CDR3 nucleotide sequence: TGCGCCAGCAGCTTGGTAAGGAGGGGGCCCTACAATGAGCAGTTCTTC. V and J are TRBV5-1 and TRBJ2-1, with D possibly matching TRBD1 (7 bases). Looked up from germline, CDR1 is SGHRS and CDR2 is YFSETQ. The V end lost 0 bases, the J end lost 2 bases, and 12 bases lay between the germline ends. CDR3 length: 16 residues.

J is TRBJ2-5 and V is TRBV5-4; D is tentatively TRBD1 or TRBD2 (5 bases each). V was shortened by 3 bases and J by 1 base, with 10 bases between the two germline ends. Germline CDR1 reads SGHNT; CDR2 reads YYREEE (reference sequence). The CDR3 spans 14 residues. CDR3 nucleotide sequence: TGTGCCAGCAGCTCGGGGACCATCCAAGAGACCCAGTACTTC. Encoded protein: CASSSGTIQETQYF.

This clone was detected once. The rearrangement joins TRBV5-1 to TRBJ2-7; maybe TRBD2 (7 bases). Germline V lookup: CDR1 SGHRS, CDR2 YFSETQ. Trimming removed 4 bases from V and 5 bases from J, with 19 bases in between. This CDR3 contains 15 residues. Written as DNA, the CDR3 is TGCGCCAGCAGCCCGGGGGGCAGGGATATAGACGAGCAGTACTTC. Amino acids: CASSPGGRDIDEQYF. Supplemented by reference TRBV5-1 and TRBJ2-7, the full variable domain reads KAGVTQTPRYLIKTRGQQVTLSCSPISGHRSVSWYQQTPGQGLQFLFEYFSETQRNKGNFPGRFSGRQFSNSRSEMNVSTLELGDSALYLCASSPGGRDIDEQYFGPGTRLTVT.

This chain uses TRBV5-6 with TRBJ1-3; 8 positions agree with TRBD1. The V and J ends lost 2 bases and 2 bases, in that order; junction bases with no gene match: 6. The CDR3 is made up of 16 amino acids. CDR1 SGHDT and CDR2 YYEEEE come from the germline V gene. CDR3 amino acids: CASSFDRGYPGNTIYF. The CDR3 region has the DNA TGTGCCAGCAGCTTCGACAGGGGTTACCCTGGAAACACCATATATTTT.

The gene calls are TRBV6-4 and TRBJ1-1; 8 positions match TRBD1. The CDR3 loop spans 13 amino acids. Germline CDR1 MRHNA, CDR2 SNTAGT. J lost 3 bases, V lost 4 bases, and 1 base had no gene match. CDR3 sequence (DNA): TGTGCCAGCAGTGCGGACAGGGACACTGAAGCTTTCTTT. It is translated as CASSADRDTEAFF.

The CDR3 DNA follows: TGCAGCGTTGCGGGACTAGCGGGAGTACGCTCCTACAATGAGCAGTTCTTC. This codes for CSVAGLAGVRSYNEQFF. This chain joins TRBV29-1 and TRBJ2-1; 14 positions match TRBD2. Germline CDR1 reads SQVTM; CDR2 reads ANQGSEA. The CDR3 totals 17 residues. Trimming removed 4 bases from V and 0 bases from J; junction bases left unmatched: 5.

This clone occurred a few times. In nucleotides, the CDR3 is TGTGCCAGCAGCTTAGTCCGTTTGGACCGGCCTGGGGCTAGAGGCTACACCTTC. Protein product: CASSLVRLDRPGARGYTF. This rearrangement joins TRBV7-9 to TRBJ1-2; D may be TRBD1 (5 bases). The V gene's germline CDR1 is SEHNR and CDR2 FQNEAQ (reference sequence). CDR3 size: 18 residues. Trimming took off 1 base at V and 8 bases at J, with 26 bases between the two ends.

The rearrangement links TRBV6-5 to TRBJ1-4, with D perhaps matching TRBD1 (5 bases). V lost 7 bases and J 2 bases, leaving 14 bases between the germline ends. CDR1 and CDR2 (germline): MNHEY, SVGAGI. The CDR3 covers 15 residues. The CDR3 here is CASTNSAGTNEKLFF. The DNA of the CDR3 is TGTGCCAGCACTAACTCGGCAGGGACTAATGAAAAACTGTTTTTT.

The chain employs TRBV6-5 and TRBJ2-1; TRBD2 matches at 8 bases. The ends lost 2 bases at V and 10 bases at J; junction bases unmatched: 10. Germline CDR1 and CDR2: MNHEY and SVGAGI. The CDR3 spans 15 residues. In DNA, the CDR3 is TGTGCCAGCAGTTACGGTGCGGGAGGCCCGAGGGAGCAGTTCTTC. Amino acid sequence: CASSYGAGGPREQFF.

V is TRBV27 and J is TRBJ2-7; D possibly uses TRBD1 or TRBD2 (5 bases each). Germline lookup yields CDR1 MNHEY and CDR2 SMNVEV (reference sequence). This CDR3 spans 14 amino acids. Trimming took off 4 bases at V and 2 bases at J, with 12 bases between the two ends. The CDR3 loop reads CASSSGQGAYEQYF. The CDR3 nucleotides read TGTGCCAGCAGTTCAGGGCAGGGAGCCTACGAGCAGTACTTC.

The sample holds one count of this clone. Here the CDR3 reads CASRTVVAYEQYF. The CDR3 nucleotides read TGTGCCAGCAGGACCGTCGTTGCCTACGAGCAGTACTTC. V usage is TRBV2 and J usage is TRBJ2-7; no clear D. CDR1 and CDR2 from the germline V gene are SNHLY and FYNNEI. V lost 6 bases and J lost 2, with 11 bases in between. CDR3 length: 13 amino acids.

The chain carries TRBV7-9 and TRBJ2-3; TRBD2 matches 10 bases. This CDR3 spans 15 amino acids. V shed 5 bases and J 2 bases; nucleotides not matched to a gene: 4. Looked up from germline, CDR1 is SEHNR and CDR2 is FQNEAQ (reference sequence). The chain's CDR3 is CASSPGTSDTDTQYF. The CDR3 DNA reads TGTGCCAGCAGCCCCGGGACTAGCGACACAGATACGCAGTATTTT.

The CDR3 sequence is CASSVEIGGEQYF. CDR3 nucleotides: TGTGCCAGCAGCGTAGAGATCGGAGGGGAGCAGTACTTC. The chain uses TRBV9 and TRBJ2-7; possible D gene TRBD2, 6 bases. V was shortened by 0 bases and J by 7 bases, with 11 bases between the two germline ends. This CDR3 has 13 amino acids. The V gene's germline CDR1 is SGDLS and CDR2 YYNGEE.

As to this clone: A read error may produce the germline difference seen at one junction end. Within the sample, other DNA sequences also encode this same CDR3. The rearrangement uses TRBV7-2 and TRBJ1-1, with 7 bases matching TRBD1. Germline V lookup: CDR1 SGHTA, CDR2 FQGNSA. The CDR3 runs to 13 residues. CDR3 in amino acids: CASSRQGDTEAFF. The CDR3 DNA is TGTGCCAGCAGCAGACAGGGAGATACTGAAGCCTTCTTT.

The chain couples TRBV27 to TRBJ2-7; 7 bases are a match to TRBD2. Germline lookup yields CDR1 MNHEY and CDR2 SMNVEV (reference sequence). The CDR3 covers 17 residues. With 4 bases clipped from V and 7 bases from J, the junction kept 19 bases outside the gene matches. Here the CDR3 DNA reads TGTGCCAGCAGTTCCCTCCTCCCCCTGAACACCGGGGGGGAGCAGTACTTC. This translates into CASSSLLPLNTGGEQYF.

The gene calls are TRBV19 and TRBJ1-5; no clear D. Per germline, CDR1 LNHDA and CDR2 SQIVND (reference sequence). The CDR3 runs to 12 residues. V shed 5 bases and J shed 7 bases, with 9 bases lying between them. As DNA, the CDR3 is TGTGCCAGTAGTTCGCAGTTGCAGCCCCAGCATTTT. Its translation is CASSSQLQPQHF.

The genes are TRBV7-2 and TRBJ2-1; TRBD2 aligns across 8 bases. The CDR3 runs 16 residues. The germline CDR1 and CDR2 sequences are SGHTA and FQGNSA. The V and J ends lost 5 bases and 3 bases, in that order; junction bases with no gene match: 9. This CDR3 is CASSQGLAGDYNEQFF. CDR3 sequence (DNA): TGTGCCAGCAGCCAAGGTCTAGCGGGCGACTACAATGAGCAGTTCTTC.

V usage is TRBV15 and J usage is TRBJ2-1; 7 bases are a match to TRBD2. CDR1 and CDR2 from the germline V gene are LNHNV and YYDKDF (reference sequence). This CDR3 comprises 19 residues. The trim removed 0 bases at V and 4 bases at J, leaving 15 bases unmatched. The CDR3: CATSRDYVLAEPLYNEQFF. Here the CDR3 DNA reads TGTGCCACCAGCAGAGATTATGTTCTAGCGGAGCCCCTATACAATGAGCAGTTCTTC. Together with reference TRBV15 and TRBJ2-1, the CDR3 gives the full variable domain: DAMVIQNPRYQVTQFGKPVTLSCSQTLNHNVMYWYQQKSSQAPKLLFHYYDKDFNNEADTPDNFQSRRPNTSFCFLDIRSPGLGDTAMYLCATSRDYVLAEPLYNEQFFGPGTRLTVL.

The V and J genes are TRBV11-1 and TRBJ2-2; no firm D call. The CDR3 has 15 amino acids. V was pared by 5 bases and J by 6 bases, with 16 bases between. Germline V gives CDR1 SGHAT, CDR2 FQDESV (reference sequence). The CDR3 sequence is CASSDPNQRSGELFF. DNA of the CDR3: TGTGCCAGCAGCGACCCCAATCAAAGGTCCGGGGAGCTGTTTTTT.

The rearrangement joins TRBV27 to TRBJ2-1; 8 nucleotides align to TRBD2. The CDR3 totals 16 residues. V gave up 6 bases and J gave up 2 bases; unmatched junction bases: 9. Germline assignment: CDR1 MNHEY and CDR2 SMNVEV (reference sequence). CDR3 sequence reads: CASSPSAGGTYNEQFF. CDR3 sequence (DNA): TGTGCCAGCAGCCCGTCTGCGGGAGGAACCTACAATGAGCAGTTCTTC.

The chain has TRBV5-1 and TRBJ2-7, with D perhaps matching TRBD1 or TRBD2 (5 bases each). Trimming took off 0 bases at V and 3 bases at J, with 10 bases between the two ends. The CDR3 runs to 14 residues. CDR1 and CDR2 from the germline V gene are SGHRS and YFSETQ. CDR3 in amino acids: CASSLVLGDYEQYF. In DNA, the CDR3 is TGCGCCAGCAGCTTGGTATTGGGGGACTACGAGCAGTACTTC.